Listed below are T cell receptor beta chains from one sample, sequenced in a study of T-cell reconstitution after alpha-beta-depleted transplantation in children. Via MiXCR, TCRdb re-called the PCR reads, giving one row per CDR3 protein. The sample holds roughly 570,000 distinct CDR3 sequences, roughly a quarter seen once. The material sequenced was PBMCs, taken before TCRalphabeta/CD19-depleted stem cell transplant. The receptor source for this set is a boy younger than two with Wiskott-Aldrich syndrome, due to receive a stem cell transplant. Both conserved end residues are part of each CDR3. The order of the fields is V gene, J gene, D gene, clone size, CDR3 DNA, CDR3 protein. The D gene is left open where the match is weak. Expanded clones are given a class, and other clones once, few, many or no size at all.

>TRBV20-1|TRBJ1-2|NA|once
TGCAGTGCTGGTGGCTACACCTTC
CSAGGYTF
>TRBV5-1|TRBJ2-7|TRBD1|NA
TGCGCCAGCAGCTGGACAGGGGAGGGCTACGAGCAGTACTTC
CASSWTGEGYEQYF
>TRBV12-3/TRBV12-4|TRBJ2-5|TRBD2|NA
TGTGCCAGCAGTACCCGACTAGCGGGAGACCGGGGGGCGACCCAGTACTTC
CASSTRLAGDRGATQYF
>TRBV7-3|TRBJ2-3|TRBD2|NA
TGTGCCAGCAGCTTAAAAGGGGGCGGGAGGGGGAGCACAGATACGCAGTATTTT
CASSLKGGGRGSTDTQYF
>TRBV12-3/TRBV12-4|TRBJ2-5|TRBD1|many
TGTGCCAGCAGCCGGACAGGGGGAATGGGCCAAGAGACCCAGTACTTC
CASSRTGGMGQETQYF
>TRBV27|TRBJ2-7|TRBD1|NA
TGTGCCAGCTGGGGGACAGGGTCCTACGAGCAGTACTTC
CASWGTGSYEQYF
>TRBV5-1|TRBJ1-2|NA|few
TGCGCCAGCGGACCCACAGCACACTATGGCTACACCTTC
CASGPTAHYGYTF
>TRBV6-1|TRBJ2-1|TRBD2|once
TGTGCCAGCAGTGAAAATAGCGGGAGTCTTCCGAGCTCCTACAATGAGCAGTTCTTC
CASSENSGSLPSSYNEQFF
>TRBV27|TRBJ2-3|NA|few
TGTGCCAGCAGTCTAGCCCACCTTAGCACAGATACGCAGTATTTT
CASSLAHLSTDTQYF
>TRBV25-1|TRBJ2-1|NA|NA
TGTGCCAGCAGTCGGGACTTACTCTACAATGAGCAGTTCTTC
CASSRDLLYNEQFF
>TRBV6-1|TRBJ1-1|NA|few
TGTGCCAGCAAAAAGAACACTGAAGCTTTCTTT
CASKKNTEAFF
>TRBV4-1|TRBJ2-5|NA|few
TGCGCCAGCAGCCAAATACAGCAAGAGACCCAGTACTTC
CASSQIQQETQYF
>TRBV5-1|TRBJ1-6|TRBD1|NA
TGCGCCAGCAGCCCGGACAGGGGAAATTCACCCCTCCACTTT
CASSPDRGNSPLHF
>TRBV20-1|TRBJ1-6|TRBD1|NA
TGCAGTGCTAGAGTAGGCCAGGGGGTTCATTCACCCCTCCACTTT
CSARVGQGVHSPLHF
>TRBV14|TRBJ2-2|TRBD1|few
TGTGCCAGCAGCCTCAACAGGGGACGAACCGGGGAGCTGTTTTTT
CASSLNRGRTGELFF
>TRBV21-1|TRBJ2-7|NA|few
TGTGCCAGTCGGGGGGACCCGAACCCGTACGAGCAGTACTTC
CASRGDPNPYEQYF
>TRBV6-1|TRBJ2-1|NA|NA
TGTGCCAGCAGTGAACGCTTTCAGACAGAGCAGTTCTTC
CASSERFQTEQFF
>TRBV5-1|TRBJ2-1|NA|NA
TGCGCCAGCAGCTTGGTGGCCGGGGTGGGGTCCTACAATGAGCAGTTCTTC
CASSLVAGVGSYNEQFF
>TRBV7-8|TRBJ2-5|TRBD2|NA
TGTGCCAGCAGCTTAGATTCCGTACTAGCGGGCGAAGAGACCCAGTACTTC
CASSLDSVLAGEETQYF
>TRBV20-1|TRBJ2-3|NA|many
TGCAGTGCTCCCGGCCGCACAGATACGCAGTATTTT
CSAPGRTDTQYF
>TRBV28|TRBJ2-1|NA|few
TGTGCCAGCAGTTTATGGGAGGGAGACTCCTACAATGAGCAGTTCTTC
CASSLWEGDSYNEQFF
>TRBV12-3/TRBV12-4|TRBJ2-7|TRBD2|few
TGTGCCAGCAGTACGGGACTAGCGGAAACCTACGAGCAGTACTTC
CASSTGLAETYEQYF
>TRBV5-6|TRBJ1-5|NA|NA
TGTGCCAGCAGCAAGGGACCAAGGCCCCAGCATTTT
CASSKGPRPQHF
>TRBV5-1|TRBJ2-1|NA|few
TGCGCCAGCAGCAAAATGCTTCCGGGACTGAGCTCCTACAATGAGCAGTTCTTC
CASSKMLPGLSSYNEQFF
>TRBV12-3/TRBV12-4|TRBJ2-1|NA|NA
TGTGCCAGCCTCCGTCGGGGAGAGCTATACAATGAGCAGTTCTTC
CASLRRGELYNEQFF
>TRBV11-2|TRBJ2-4|TRBD1|NA
TGTGCCAGCAGCCCGAAGAGAGGACAGGGGTGGAAAAACATTCAGTACTTC
CASSPKRGQGWKNIQYF
>TRBV10-3|TRBJ2-1|NA|NA
TGTGCCATCGGGGGGTCTCATGGCAATGAGCAGTTCTTC
CAIGGSHGNEQFF
>TRBV5-1|TRBJ2-7|NA|NA
TGCGCCAGCAGCTTGTCACCGATACCCTCCTACGAGCAGTACTTC
CASSLSPIPSYEQYF
>TRBV20-1|TRBJ2-7|TRBD2|NA
TGCAGTGCTAGGCGACAAAGGACTAGCGGTCTTTACGAGCAGTACTTC
CSARRQRTSGLYEQYF
>TRBV20-1|TRBJ2-5|NA|NA
TGCAGTGCTAGCGGCAGAGGCCAAGAGACCCAGTACTTC
CSASGRGQETQYF
>TRBV5-5|TRBJ2-7|NA|few
TGTGCCAGCACTCGATGGGGGCCGGGTTTCAACGAGCAGTACTTC
CASTRWGPGFNEQYF
>TRBV5-4|TRBJ2-7|NA|NA
TGTGCCAGCAGCTTTCGGTTAGACAGGAGGCAGTACGAGCAGTACTTC
CASSFRLDRRQYEQYF
>TRBV5-1|TRBJ2-2|TRBD1|NA
TGCGCCAGCAGCGAAACGGGACAGGGGAGCTGGGAGCTGTTTTTT
CASSETGQGSWELFF
>TRBV18|TRBJ2-2|TRBD1|NA
TGTGCCAGCTCACCGGGACAGGGGAGGAGCACCGGGGAGCTGTTTTTT
CASSPGQGRSTGELFF
>TRBV10-3|TRBJ2-3|NA|once
TGTGCCATCAGTGACGGCAGGAGAAGCACAGATACGCAGTATTTT
CAISDGRRSTDTQYF
>TRBV20-1|TRBJ2-3|NA|few
TGCAGTGCTCCGAGCCCGGAGACGGGCACAGATACGCAGTATTTT
CSAPSPETGTDTQYF
>TRBV4-1|TRBJ1-1|TRBD1|NA
TGCGCCAGCAGCCAAGCCAGGCGGGACGGGACAGGGGGCACTGAAGCTTTCTTT
CASSQARRDGTGGTEAFF
>TRBV5-1|TRBJ2-7|TRBD2|few
TGCGCCAGCAGCCTACTAGCGGGAGGTTACTACGAGCAGTACTTC
CASSLLAGGYYEQYF
>TRBV29-1|TRBJ2-5|TRBD1|NA
TGCAGCGTTCCGAAGGGGGACAGGGGGCGGGCGACCCAGTACTTC
CSVPKGDRGRATQYF
>TRBV2|TRBJ2-1|TRBD2|few
TGTGCCAGCGCTACCGGGACTAGCGACTACAATGAGCAGTTCTTC
CASATGTSDYNEQFF
>TRBV5-4|TRBJ2-1|NA|few
TGTGCCAGCAGCTTGGGAGGGAGCACGTCCAATGAGCAGTTCTTC
CASSLGGSTSNEQFF
>TRBV12-3/TRBV12-4|TRBJ2-3|TRBD2|NA
TGTGCCAGCAGCCGAGGACTAGCGGGGGTAGATACGCAGTATTTT
CASSRGLAGVDTQYF
>TRBV10-3|TRBJ2-3|TRBD1|few
TGTGCCATCAGTGGAAAAGGGACAGGTAGCACAGATACGCAGTATTTT
CAISGKGTGSTDTQYF
>TRBV12-3/TRBV12-4|TRBJ2-1|NA|NA
TGTGCCAGCAGCCACACGACCCCGGGGTACAATGAGCAGTTCTTC
CASSHTTPGYNEQFF
>TRBV20-1|TRBJ1-4|TRBD1|NA
TGCAGTGCATTGAACACAGGGGGCAATGAAAAACTGTTTTTT
CSALNTGGNEKLFF
>TRBV7-6|TRBJ1-1|NA|NA
TGTGCCAGCAGCTTAAAGAGGTCGGGCACTGAAGCTTTCTTT
CASSLKRSGTEAFF
>TRBV3-1|TRBJ2-7|NA|NA
TGTGCCAGCACCCAGCAGCCTCCTGGGAACTACGAGCAGTACTTC
CASTQQPPGNYEQYF
>TRBV28|TRBJ1-1|NA|few
TGTGCCAGCACCAGATCGAACAGGGACACTGAAGCTTTCTTT
CASTRSNRDTEAFF
>TRBV12-3/TRBV12-4|TRBJ2-1|NA|few
TGTGCCAGCAGTTTGCGCAGATATGAGCAGTTCTTC
CASSLRRYEQFF
>TRBV11-2|TRBJ1-1|NA|few
TGTGCCAGCAGCTTACGCGGGGGGAAGGTCCTGAACACTGAAGCTTTCTTT
CASSLRGGKVLNTEAFF
>TRBV5-1|TRBJ2-7|NA|few
TGCGCCAGCAGCCCAGGCGGAGGGCAGCCCTACGAGCAGTACTTC
CASSPGGGQPYEQYF
>TRBV30|TRBJ2-4|NA|few
TGTGCCTGGAGTTCCACAGGGGCGGGGGGCAAAAACATTCAGTACTTC
CAWSSTGAGGKNIQYF
>TRBV20-1|TRBJ1-5|NA|few
TGCAGTGCTGTCGACAGGTATAGCAATCAGCCCCAGCATTTT
CSAVDRYSNQPQHF